The T cell receptor (beta chain) under discussion was sequenced for a study of T cell responses to AZD1222 COVID-19 vaccine. Overall study context: Second-dose recipients at about 4 or about 12 weeks were treated as one pooled group.

Germline-derived CDR1 and CDR2 are SGHDT and YYEEEE. This CDR3 region has 14 residues. With 4 bases clipped from V and 4 bases from J, the junction kept 3 bases outside the gene matches. In the case of this clone: Its matching antigen is unknown.

Clones were sequenced by immunoSEQ multiplex PCR, and TCRdb holds only the in-frame ones, with some missing. The table records 150,000 or so clones, roughly nine tenths of them present only once. General observations from the study: Mapped onto spike, vaccine-associated CD4 TCRs spanned it and were dominant at 160-218 and 743-854. The donor group comprised mostly white British people and more females; the analysis possibly underestimated clonal diversity.

The chain employs TRBV5-6 and TRBJ1-5; 9 positions match TRBD1. The sequencing here drew on peripheral blood, taken on day 0 of AZD1222 vaccination. The receptor was isolated from an adult in good health. The CDR3 nucleotides read TGTGCCAGCAGCGCGGGACAGGGTAATCAGCCCCAGCATTTT. Translation: CASSAGQGNQPQHF.